Below are 15 T cell receptor beta chains sequenced from a single sample in a study of graft-versus-host responses after intestinal transplantation. These TCRs are of unknown antigen specificity. Generated by immunoSEQ multiplex PCR, the TCRdb table keeps only in-frame clones and is missing some. Of fewer than 95,000 clones in the sample, less than 95% were seen once. The sequencing used unstimulated CD8+ T cells sorted from spleen or lymph node cells, collected before transplant. Receptors originate from a human donor who was the organ donor for an intestinal transplant.

This clone was picked up one time. This sequence joins TRBV27 and TRBJ1-2; 7 bases are a match to TRBD1. The CDR3 is 14 amino acids. The V segment lost 3 bases and the J segment 4 bases; nucleotides outside the gene matches: 5. Germline CDR1 reads MNHEY; CDR2 reads SMNVEV (reference sequence). The CDR3 DNA reads as TGTGCCAGCAGTTTTAGGACAGGCGGCTATGGCTACACCTTC. It translates to CASSFRTGGYGYTF.

The V gene is TRBV28, the J gene TRBJ1-1; TRBD1 matches at 9 bases. The germline V gene encodes CDR1 MDHEN and CDR2 SYDVKM. The CDR3 spans 17 residues. V dropped 1 base and J dropped 4; count of bases not matched to a gene: 10. The CDR3 bases are TGTGCCAGCAGTTTATTGCCTATGACAGGGGGAGGCACTGAAGCTTTCTTT. Residues: CASSLLPMTGGGTEAFF.

The rearrangement links TRBV6-5 to TRBJ1-1; tentative D call: TRBD1 (5 bases). Trimming stripped 5 bases from V and 3 bases from J, with 13 bases between. CDR3 length equals 14 residues. Germline lookup yields CDR1 MNHEY and CDR2 SVGAGI. The CDR3 is CASSEPGMYTEAFF. The DNA of the CDR3 is TGTGCCAGCAGTGAACCAGGGATGTACACTGAAGCTTTCTTT.

This clone showed up just once. The J gene is TRBJ1-5, the V gene TRBV28; a possible D gene is TRBD1 (6 bases). This CDR3 is built from 16 residues. Germline loops: CDR1 MDHEN, CDR2 SYDVKM. V lost 3 bases and J 4 bases, leaving 16 bases between the germline ends. The CDR3 region has the DNA TGTGCCAGCAGTTTGAGCCTGGACAGTCCTAATCAGCCCCAGCATTTT. This codes for CASSLSLDSPNQPQHF.

The chain links TRBV6-5 to TRBJ2-1, with D hard to call. CDR3 length: 13 residues. In germline, CDR1 is MNHEY, CDR2 SVGAGI. The V gene lost 7 bases and the J gene lost 3 bases, with 10 bases spanning the gap. The CDR3 loop reads CASIDPGYNEQFF. As DNA, the CDR3 is TGTGCCAGCATCGATCCAGGCTACAATGAGCAGTTCTTC.

The chain couples TRBV7-9 to TRBJ2-7; D is ambiguous. The length of the CDR3 is 13 residues. V lost 5 bases to trimming and J lost 4 bases, with 12 bases between them. CDR1 is SEHNR and CDR2 is FQNEAQ in the germline V gene (reference sequence). DNA for the CDR3: TGTGCCAGCAGCCCGTCCTCCACTTACGAGCAGTACTTC. Its protein is CASSPSSTYEQYF. Looking up the rest from reference TRBV7-9 and TRBJ2-7 gives the full variable domain: DTGVSQNPRHKITKRGQNVTFRCDPISEHNRLYWYRQTLGQGPEFLTYFQNEAQLEKSRLLSDRFSAERPKGSFSTLEIQRTEQGDSAMYLCASSPSSTYEQYFGPGTRLTVT.

The table lists this clone with a count of one. The chain joins TRBV4-1 to TRBJ2-7; 7 bases fit TRBD1. The ends lost 0 bases at V and 4 bases at J; junction bases unmatched: 6. The germline V gene encodes CDR1 MGHRA and CDR2 YSYEKL. The CDR3 runs 15 residues. CDR3 protein: CASSQEAGGYYEQYF. The CDR3 DNA reads as TGCGCCAGCAGCCAAGAGGCAGGGGGATATTACGAGCAGTACTTC.

The chain uses TRBV5-6 and TRBJ1-1; no clear D. CDR1 and CDR2 from the germline V gene are SGHDT and YYEEEE. Between the trimmed V and J ends, which lost 1 base and 1 base, there was a span of 20 bases. The CDR3 is 18 residues long. CDR3 residues: CASSLIVAHTATNTEAFF. The CDR3 DNA follows: TGTGCCAGCAGCTTGATCGTGGCTCACACAGCAACGAACACTGAAGCTTTCTTT.

The rearrangement uses TRBV12-5 and TRBJ2-2, with 8 bases identical to TRBD2. V lost 6 bases and J lost 5; bases outside the gene matches: 11. The CDR3 extends over 16 amino acids. The germline CDR1 and CDR2 sequences are LGHNT and FRNRAP. CDR3 nucleotides: TGTGCTAGTGGCTTAGCTTTCGGGGGGGCGACCGGGGAGCTGTTTTTT. It is translated as CASGLAFGGATGELFF. The full variable domain, in which reference TRBV12-5 and TRBJ2-2 provide the parts outside the CDR3, is DARVTQTPRHKVTEMGQEVTMRCQPILGHNTVFWYRQTMMQGLELLAYFRNRAPLDDSGMPKDRFSAEMPDATLATLKIQPSEPRDSAVYFCASGLAFGGATGELFFGEGSRLTVL.

The CDR3 protein is CASSTANEQFF. As DNA, the CDR3 is TGTGCCAGCAGTACAGCCAATGAGCAGTTCTTC. This chain uses TRBV27 with TRBJ2-1; D remains ambiguous. The germline V gene has CDR1 MNHEY and CDR2 SMNVEV (reference sequence). This CDR3 region has 11 residues. Trimming took 5 bases from V and 6 from J, leaving 5 bases between them.

The CDR3 region is CASSQAYRAVQPQHF. CDR3 bases: TGTGCCAGCAGCCAGGCTTACAGGGCGGTTCAGCCCCAGCATTTT. The chain is built from TRBV4-2 and TRBJ1-5; D is possibly TRBD1 (6 bases). Germline CDR1 LGHNA, CDR2 YNFKEQ. The CDR3 has 15 residues. Trimming cost V 3 bases and J 6 bases, with 15 bases left between them.

The V and J genes are TRBV12-5 and TRBJ2-1; a possible D gene is TRBD1 (6 bases). Per germline, CDR1 LGHNT and CDR2 FRNRAP. Trimming pared 3 bases from V and 0 bases from J, leaving 15 bases between. This CDR3 is 17 amino acids long. CDR3 in DNA: TGTGCTAGTGGTTTCTCCGGGACATATAGCTCCTACAATGAGCAGTTCTTC. This translates into CASGFSGTYSSYNEQFF.

The rearrangement joins TRBV25-1 to TRBJ2-7; 9 bases match TRBD1. Germline trimming cut 4 bases from V and 5 bases from J; bases unmatched to any gene: 9. CDR3 length: 15 amino acids. Germline V gene sequence: CDR1 MGHDK, CDR2 SYGVNS. The chain's CDR3 is CASSAPGQGFHEQYF. The CDR3 DNA reads TGTGCCAGCAGTGCACCGGGACAGGGTTTCCACGAGCAGTACTTC.

V is TRBV27 and J is TRBJ1-6, with a weak D call TRBD1 (5 bases). Trimming shortened V by 3 bases and J by 6 bases, and 9 bases separated the two germline ends. Germline CDR1 is MNHEY and CDR2 is SMNVEV (reference sequence). The CDR3 loop spans 14 amino acids. The CDR3 sequence: CASSFGQVNSPLHF. DNA of the CDR3: TGTGCCAGCAGTTTTGGACAAGTTAATTCACCCCTCCACTTT.

This chain connects TRBV7-2 to TRBJ2-5, with 11 bases identical to TRBD2. The CDR3 is 15 residues long. The junction had 3 bases not matched to a gene; V was cut back by 1 base and J by 5 bases. Germline V gene lookup returns CDR1 SGHTA and CDR2 FQGNSA. Here the CDR3 DNA reads TGTGCCAGCAGCTTAGTAGCGGGGGGGAGGGAGACCCAGTACTTC. It yields the protein CASSLVAGGRETQYF.